This T cell receptor beta chain comes out of a study of blood T cell repertoires in COVID-19. Whole-study context: The United States, Italy and Spain provided the acute and convalescent COVID-19 samples.

Under the authors' procedure: For nucleated cells, counts were estimated from reference gene primer amplification. Produced via immunoSEQ multiplex PCR; TCRdb's table is partial and in-frame only. That table gives V, J and clone size, and the DNA gave D and trimming. The table has 140,000 to 150,000 clones, over 75% seen once. From germline, CDR1 is MDHEN and CDR2 SYDVKM. Trimming cost V 10 bases and J 6 bases; bases outside gene matches: 3. This CDR3 region has 12 residues. Material for sequencing was peripheral blood. The V gene is TRBV28, the J gene TRBJ1-6; TRBD1 agrees at 7 bases. This receptor was identified in an older man with acute or convalescent COVID-19. CDR3 nucleotides: TGTGCCACACAGGGGAGTAATTCACCCCTCCACTTT. This translates into CATQGSNSPLHF.